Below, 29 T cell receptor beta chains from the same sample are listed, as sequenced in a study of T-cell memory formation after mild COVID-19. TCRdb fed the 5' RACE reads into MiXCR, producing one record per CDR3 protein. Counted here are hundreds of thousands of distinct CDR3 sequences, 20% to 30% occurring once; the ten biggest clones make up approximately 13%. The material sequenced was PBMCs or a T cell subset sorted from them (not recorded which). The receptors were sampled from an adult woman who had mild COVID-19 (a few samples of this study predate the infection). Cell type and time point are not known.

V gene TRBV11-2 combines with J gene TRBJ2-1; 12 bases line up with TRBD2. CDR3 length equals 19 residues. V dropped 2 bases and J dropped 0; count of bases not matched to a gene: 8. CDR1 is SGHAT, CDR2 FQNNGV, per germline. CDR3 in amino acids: CASSLFMLAGGSSYNEQFF. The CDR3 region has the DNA TGTGCCAGCAGCTTATTTATGCTAGCGGGGGGGAGCTCCTACAATGAGCAGTTCTTC.

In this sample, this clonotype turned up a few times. CDR3 protein: CSAREDGNQPQHF. The CDR3 DNA reads as TGCAGTGCCCGGGAGGATGGCAATCAGCCCCAGCATTTT. The rearrangement links TRBV20-1 to TRBJ1-5; D not resolved. Germline V gene data show CDR1 as DFQATT and CDR2 as SNEGSKA (reference sequence). The V and J ends lost 6 bases and 2 bases respectively, with 11 bases between them. This CDR3 contains 13 residues.

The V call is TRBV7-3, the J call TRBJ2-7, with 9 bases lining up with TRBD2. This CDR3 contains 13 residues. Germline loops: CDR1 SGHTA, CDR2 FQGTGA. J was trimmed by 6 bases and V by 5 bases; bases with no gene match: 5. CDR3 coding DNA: TGTGCCAGCAGCCAGGCTAGCGGGGCCGAGCAGTACTTC. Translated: CASSQASGAEQYF.

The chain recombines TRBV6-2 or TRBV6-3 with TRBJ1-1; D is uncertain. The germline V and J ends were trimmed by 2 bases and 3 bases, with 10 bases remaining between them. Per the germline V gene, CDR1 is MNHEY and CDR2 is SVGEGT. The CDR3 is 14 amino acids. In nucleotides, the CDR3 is TGTGCCAGCAGTTACAGGATCGAGTACACTGAAGCTTTCTTT. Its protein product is CASSYRIEYTEAFF.

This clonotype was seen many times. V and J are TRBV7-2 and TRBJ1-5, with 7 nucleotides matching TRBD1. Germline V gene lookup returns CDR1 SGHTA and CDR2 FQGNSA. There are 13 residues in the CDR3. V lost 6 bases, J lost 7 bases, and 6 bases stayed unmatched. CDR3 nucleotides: TGTGCCAGCAGTATCAGGGGGGAACAGCCCCAGCATTTT. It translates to CASSIRGEQPQHF.

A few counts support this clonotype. The CDR3 DNA is TGCGCCAGCAGCTTGTCAGAGTACACAGATACGCAGTATTTT. The encoded protein is CASSLSEYTDTQYF. V usage is TRBV5-1 and J usage is TRBJ2-3; D not certain. The CDR3 consists of 14 residues. V was trimmed by 1 base and J by 2 bases, leaving 8 bases between them. Germline V gene data show CDR1 as SGHRS and CDR2 as YFSETQ.

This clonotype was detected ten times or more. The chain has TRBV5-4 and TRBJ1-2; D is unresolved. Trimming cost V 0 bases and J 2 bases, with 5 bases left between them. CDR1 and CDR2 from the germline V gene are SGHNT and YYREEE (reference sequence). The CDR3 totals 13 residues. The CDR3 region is CASSLAKNYGYTF. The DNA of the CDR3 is TGTGCCAGCAGCTTGGCGAAGAACTATGGCTACACCTTC.

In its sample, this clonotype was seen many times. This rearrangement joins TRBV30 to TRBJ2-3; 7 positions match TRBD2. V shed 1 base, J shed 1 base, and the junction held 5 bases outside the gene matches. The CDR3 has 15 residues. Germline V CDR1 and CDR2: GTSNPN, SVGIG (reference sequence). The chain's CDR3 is CAWSAQLAGTDTQYF. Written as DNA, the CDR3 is TGTGCCTGGAGTGCCCAGCTAGCGGGCACAGATACGCAGTATTTT.

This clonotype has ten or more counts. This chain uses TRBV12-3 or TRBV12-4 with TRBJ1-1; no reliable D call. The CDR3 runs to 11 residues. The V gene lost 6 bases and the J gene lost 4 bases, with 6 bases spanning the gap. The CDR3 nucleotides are TGTGCCAGCAGAGCGACCACTGAAGCTTTCTTT. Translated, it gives CASRATTEAFF.

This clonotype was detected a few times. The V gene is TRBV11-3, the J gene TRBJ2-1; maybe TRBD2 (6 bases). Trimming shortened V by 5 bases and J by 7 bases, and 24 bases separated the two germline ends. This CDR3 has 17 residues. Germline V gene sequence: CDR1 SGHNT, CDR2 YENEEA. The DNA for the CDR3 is TGTGCCAGCAGCCGCGGGACCGCGGGGCTAGCGTCGAATGAGCAGTTCTTC. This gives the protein CASSRGTAGLASNEQFF.

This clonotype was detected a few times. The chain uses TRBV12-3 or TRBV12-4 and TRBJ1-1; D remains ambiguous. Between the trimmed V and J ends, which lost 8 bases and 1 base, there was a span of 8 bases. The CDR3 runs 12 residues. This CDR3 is CASVWGNTEAFF. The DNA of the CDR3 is TGTGCCAGCGTTTGGGGGAACACTGAAGCTTTCTTT.

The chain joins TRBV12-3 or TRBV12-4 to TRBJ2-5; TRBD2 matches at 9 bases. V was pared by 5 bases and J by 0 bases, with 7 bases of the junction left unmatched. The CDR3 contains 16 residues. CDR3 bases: TGTGCCAGCAGTCCTCCGACTAGCGGTTACCAAGAGACCCAGTACTTC. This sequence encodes CASSPPTSGYQETQYF.

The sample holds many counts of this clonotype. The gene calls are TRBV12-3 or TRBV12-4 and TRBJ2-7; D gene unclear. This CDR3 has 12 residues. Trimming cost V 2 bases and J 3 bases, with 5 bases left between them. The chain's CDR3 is CASSLTRYEQYF. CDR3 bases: TGTGCCAGCAGTTTAACTCGCTACGAGCAGTACTTC.

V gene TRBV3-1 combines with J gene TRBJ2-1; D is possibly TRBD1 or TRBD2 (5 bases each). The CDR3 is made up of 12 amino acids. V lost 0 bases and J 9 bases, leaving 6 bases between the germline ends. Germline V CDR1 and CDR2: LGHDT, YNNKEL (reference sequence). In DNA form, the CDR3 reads TGTGCCAGCAGCCAAGAAGGGACTGAGCAGTTCTTC. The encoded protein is CASSQEGTEQFF.

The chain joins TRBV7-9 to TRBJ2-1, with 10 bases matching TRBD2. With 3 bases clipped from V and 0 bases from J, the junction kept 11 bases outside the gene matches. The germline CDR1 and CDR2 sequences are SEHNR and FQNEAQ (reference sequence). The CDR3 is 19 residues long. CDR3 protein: CASSFGGTSGTDSYNEQFF. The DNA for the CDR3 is TGTGCCAGCAGCTTCGGGGGAACTAGCGGGACTGACTCCTACAATGAGCAGTTCTTC.

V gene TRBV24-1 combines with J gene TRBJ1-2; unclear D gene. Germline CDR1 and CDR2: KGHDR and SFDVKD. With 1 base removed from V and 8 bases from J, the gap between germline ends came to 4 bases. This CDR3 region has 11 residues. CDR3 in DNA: TGTGCCACCAGTGATTTCGAAGGCTACACCTTC. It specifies CATSDFEGYTF.

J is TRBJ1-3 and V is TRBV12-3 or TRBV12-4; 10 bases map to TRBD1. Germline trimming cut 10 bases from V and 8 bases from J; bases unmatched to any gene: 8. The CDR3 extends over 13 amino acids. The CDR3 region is CAIDRGLWDTIYF. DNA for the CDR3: TGTGCCATCGACAGGGGGCTTTGGGACACCATATATTTT.

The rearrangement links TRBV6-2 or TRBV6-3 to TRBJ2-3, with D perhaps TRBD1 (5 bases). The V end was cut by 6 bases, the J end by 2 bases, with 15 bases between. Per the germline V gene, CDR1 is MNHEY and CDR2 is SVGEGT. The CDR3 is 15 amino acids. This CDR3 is CASREEDTITDTQYF. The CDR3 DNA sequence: TGTGCCAGCAGAGAAGAGGACACCATCACAGATACGCAGTATTTT.

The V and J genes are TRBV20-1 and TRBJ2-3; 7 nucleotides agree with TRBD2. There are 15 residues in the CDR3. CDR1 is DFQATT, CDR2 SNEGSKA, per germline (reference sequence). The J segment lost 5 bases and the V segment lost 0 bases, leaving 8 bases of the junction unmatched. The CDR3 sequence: CSARDGREWGDTQYF. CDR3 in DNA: TGCAGTGCTAGAGACGGGCGGGAGTGGGGAGATACGCAGTATTTT.

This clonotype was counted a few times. The CDR3 DNA is TGCAGTACCCTCAGCGGGGACGGCACAGATACGCAGTATTTT. Translation gives CSTLSGDGTDTQYF. The genes are TRBV20-1 and TRBJ2-3, with 7 positions matching TRBD2. Losses at the gene ends were 8 bases for V and 1 base for J; bases not matched to a gene: 9. Germline V gene lookup returns CDR1 DFQATT and CDR2 SNEGSKA (reference sequence). The CDR3 runs 14 residues.

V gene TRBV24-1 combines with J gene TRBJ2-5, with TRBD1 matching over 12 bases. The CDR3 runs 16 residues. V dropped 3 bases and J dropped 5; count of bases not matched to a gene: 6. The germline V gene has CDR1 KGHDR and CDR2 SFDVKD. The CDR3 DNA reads TGTGCCACCAGTGATCTCGGGACAGGGGGCGCGGAGACCCAGTACTTC. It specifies CATSDLGTGGAETQYF.

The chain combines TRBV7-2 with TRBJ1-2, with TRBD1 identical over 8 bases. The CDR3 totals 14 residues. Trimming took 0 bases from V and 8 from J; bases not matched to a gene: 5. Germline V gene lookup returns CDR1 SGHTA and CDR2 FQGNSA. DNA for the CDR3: TGTGCCAGCAGCTTAGCAGACAGGGGCGGCGGCTACACCTTC. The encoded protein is CASSLADRGGGYTF.

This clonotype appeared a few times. For the CDR3, the DNA is TGTGCCAGCAGCTTAGGCCGTTTAAGCTACGAGCAGTACTTC. It encodes CASSLGRLSYEQYF. The chain employs TRBV7-3 and TRBJ2-7; unclear D gene. The V end lost 2 bases, the J end lost 3 bases, and 11 bases lay between the germline ends. Germline lookup yields CDR1 SGHTA and CDR2 FQGTGA. This CDR3 comprises 14 residues.

CDR3 protein: CSARVQGSYNEQFF. As DNA, the CDR3 is TGCAGTGCTAGGGTTCAGGGGAGCTACAATGAGCAGTTCTTC. The chain employs TRBV20-1 and TRBJ2-1; possibly TRBD1 for D (6 bases). The length of the CDR3 is 14 residues. Germline values: CDR1 DFQATT, CDR2 SNEGSKA (reference sequence). V lost 3 bases, J lost 3 bases, and 12 bases lay in between.

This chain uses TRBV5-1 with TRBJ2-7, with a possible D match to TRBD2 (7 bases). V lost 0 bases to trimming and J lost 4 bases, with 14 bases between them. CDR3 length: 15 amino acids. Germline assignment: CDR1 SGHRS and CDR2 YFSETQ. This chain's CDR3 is CASSLGFGGRYEQYF. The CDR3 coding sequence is TGCGCCAGCAGCTTGGGATTCGGGGGGCGGTACGAGCAGTACTTC.

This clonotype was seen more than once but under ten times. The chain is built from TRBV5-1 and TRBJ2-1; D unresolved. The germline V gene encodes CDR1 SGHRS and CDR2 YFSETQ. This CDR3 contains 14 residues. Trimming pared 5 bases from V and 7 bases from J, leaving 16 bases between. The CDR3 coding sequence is TGCGCCAGCAGTAAACCGGGCTCAGCAAATGAGCAGTTCTTC. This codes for CASSKPGSANEQFF. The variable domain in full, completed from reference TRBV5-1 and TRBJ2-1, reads KAGVTQTPRYLIKTRGQQVTLSCSPISGHRSVSWYQQTPGQGLQFLFEYFSETQRNKGNFPGRFSGRQFSNSRSEMNVSTLELGDSALYLCASSKPGSANEQFFGPGTRLTVL.

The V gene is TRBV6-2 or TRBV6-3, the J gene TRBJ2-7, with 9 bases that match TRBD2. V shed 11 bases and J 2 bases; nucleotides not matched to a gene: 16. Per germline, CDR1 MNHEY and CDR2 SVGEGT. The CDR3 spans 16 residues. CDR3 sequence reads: CAVVPQAGGCTYEQYF. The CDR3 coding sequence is TGTGCCGTCGTACCGCAAGCGGGAGGTTGTACCTACGAGCAGTACTTC.

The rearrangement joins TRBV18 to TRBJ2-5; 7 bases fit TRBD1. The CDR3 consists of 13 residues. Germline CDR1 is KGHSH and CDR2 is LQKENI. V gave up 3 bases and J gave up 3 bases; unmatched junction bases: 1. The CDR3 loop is CASSPGTEETQYF. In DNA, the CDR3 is TGTGCCAGCTCACCCGGGACAGAAGAGACCCAGTACTTC.

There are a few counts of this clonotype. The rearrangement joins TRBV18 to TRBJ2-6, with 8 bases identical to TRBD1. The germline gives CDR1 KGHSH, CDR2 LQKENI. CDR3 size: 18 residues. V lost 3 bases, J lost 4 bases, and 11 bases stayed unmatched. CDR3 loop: CASSPGQGGKSGANVLTF. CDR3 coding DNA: TGTGCCAGCTCACCTGGACAGGGAGGAAAGTCCGGGGCCAACGTCCTGACTTTC.